The 13 T cell receptor beta chains below come from one sample, sequenced in a study of T cell changes during pregnancy in multiple sclerosis. Measured with immunoSEQ multiplex PCR; TCRdb has only the in-frame clones, and not every one. The sample includes around 30,000 clones, around 90% of them seen just once. The sequences come from CD8+ T cells from peripheral blood mononuclear cells, collected in the third trimester of pregnancy. These receptors were obtained from a female donor with multiple sclerosis, enrolled in a pregnancy study.

This clone came up once. The chain couples TRBV5-8 to TRBJ1-5; D is possibly TRBD1 (5 bases). The germline V and J ends were trimmed by 5 bases and 6 bases, with 21 bases remaining between them. Per germline, CDR1 SGHTS and CDR2 YDEGEE. This CDR3 region has 16 residues. The CDR3 DNA sequence: TGTGCCAGCAGTCTGGGGGGGGGAGGGCCCCGTCAGCCCCAGCATTTT. Its protein is CASSLGGGGPRQPQHF.

The chain joins TRBV19 to TRBJ1-4, with D maybe TRBD1 (6 bases). The germline CDR1 and CDR2 sequences are LNHDA and SQIVND (reference sequence). Deletions cut 5 bases from V and 4 bases from J, with 17 bases between. The CDR3 extends over 16 amino acids. The CDR3 DNA reads TGTGCCAGTAGTTCCCGCATTTGGGGGCTTAATGAAAAACTGTTTTTT. The encoded protein is CASSSRIWGLNEKLFF. The complete variable domain, with remaining parts taken from reference TRBV19 and TRBJ1-4, reads DGGITQSPKYLFRKEGQNVTLSCEQNLNHDAMYWYRQDPGQGLRLIYYSQIVNDFQKGDIAEGYSVSREKKESFPLTVTSAQKNPTAFYLCASSSRIWGLNEKLFFGSGTQLSVL.

The rearrangement uses TRBV5-4 and TRBJ2-7; D is unresolved. This CDR3 spans 11 amino acids. V was shortened by 2 bases and J by 6 bases, with 6 bases between the two germline ends. The germline V gene encodes CDR1 SGHNT and CDR2 YYREEE (reference sequence). The CDR3 here is CASSLASEQYF. The CDR3, as DNA: TGTGCCAGCAGCTTAGCTTCCGAGCAGTACTTC.

This chain joins TRBV27 and TRBJ2-7; D is possibly TRBD1 (6 bases). Germline values: CDR1 MNHEY, CDR2 SMNVEV (reference sequence). V lost 7 bases, J lost 3 bases, and 13 bases lay in between. The CDR3 extends over 13 amino acids. CDR3 DNA: TGTGCCAGCATAGGGGGACCCAGCTACGAGCAGTACTTC. This encodes CASIGGPSYEQYF.

This chain uses TRBV6-1 with TRBJ2-2, with 7 nucleotides matching TRBD2. V shed 2 bases, J shed 3 bases, and the junction held 3 bases outside the gene matches. Germline loops: CDR1 MNHNS, CDR2 SASEGT. This CDR3 comprises 15 residues. CDR3 amino acids: CASSETSGDTGELFF. Written as DNA, the CDR3 is TGTGCCAGCAGTGAAACGAGCGGGGACACCGGGGAGCTGTTTTTT.

The chain uses TRBV14 and TRBJ2-7; D may be TRBD2 (5 bases). V lost 1 base, J lost 3 bases, and 10 bases lay in between. The CDR3 loop spans 14 amino acids. Per germline, CDR1 SGHDN and CDR2 FVKESK. In nucleotides, the CDR3 is TGTGCCAGCAGCCAAGGGCGGAGGTTCTACGAGCAGTACTTC. As protein: CASSQGRRFYEQYF. Based on the CDR3 plus reference TRBV14 and TRBJ2-7, the full variable domain is EAGVTQFPSHSVIEKGQTVTLRCDPISGHDNLYWYRRVMGKEIKFLLHFVKESKQDESGMPNNRFLAERTGGTYSTLKVQPAELEDSGVYFCASSQGRRFYEQYFGPGTRLTVT.

J is TRBJ2-7 and V is TRBV7-6, with 7 bases aligning to TRBD1. The CDR3 loop spans 14 amino acids. Trimming at V came to 3 bases and at J to 4 bases, leaving 6 bases not matched to a gene. Germline CDR1 reads SGHVS; CDR2 reads FNYEAQ. This CDR3 reads CASSFGTDPYEQYF. CDR3 DNA: TGTGCCAGCAGCTTCGGGACAGATCCTTACGAGCAGTACTTC.

The chain recombines TRBV9 with TRBJ2-1, with 10 nucleotides matching TRBD2. This CDR3 contains 16 residues. Germline lookup yields CDR1 SGDLS and CDR2 YYNGEE. V lost 4 bases and J lost 1; bases outside the gene matches: 5. CDR3 bases: TGTGCCAGCAGCATGAGAGCGGGGGGGTCCTACAATGAGCAGTTCTTC. Its translation: CASSMRAGGSYNEQFF.

This chain joins TRBV29-1 and TRBJ2-7; D gene unclear. The CDR3 loop spans 12 amino acids. Germline CDR1 is SQVTM and CDR2 is ANQGSEA. Trimming pared 3 bases from V and 5 bases from J, leaving 11 bases between. The CDR3 sequence: CSVEETPDEQYF. As DNA, the CDR3 is TGCAGCGTTGAGGAGACTCCCGACGAGCAGTACTTC.

V usage is TRBV30 and J usage is TRBJ1-6; tentatively, D is TRBD1 (5 bases). The germline V and J ends were trimmed by 4 bases and 9 bases, with 16 bases remaining between them. Germline-derived CDR1 and CDR2 are GTSNPN and SVGIG (reference sequence). This CDR3 is 14 amino acids long. This CDR3 is CAWTTDRYGSPLHF. The CDR3 bases are TGTGCCTGGACCACCGACAGATACGGTTCACCCCTCCACTTT.

This clone was found once. J is TRBJ1-1 and V is TRBV19, with 8 bases matching TRBD1. This CDR3 spans 14 amino acids. Germline V gene data show CDR1 as LNHDA and CDR2 as SQIVND (reference sequence). J lost 3 bases, V lost 7 bases, and 7 bases had no gene match. For the CDR3, the DNA is TGTGCCAGTACCCCAGGGGGCGTATACACTGAAGCTTTCTTT. Protein product: CASTPGGVYTEAFF.

The chain carries TRBV9 and TRBJ1-2; possibly TRBD1 for D (5 bases). The V and J ends lost 4 bases and 4 bases respectively, with 17 bases between them. The CDR3 totals 15 residues. CDR1 is SGDLS, CDR2 YYNGEE, per germline. The CDR3 is CASSPTKGIGYGYTF. As DNA, the CDR3 is TGTGCCAGCAGCCCAACCAAGGGGATCGGCTATGGCTACACCTTC.

The chain couples TRBV13 to TRBJ2-7; D call uncertain. The CDR3 extends over 12 amino acids. Germline CDR1 is PRHDT and CDR2 is FYEKMQ (reference sequence). V lost 7 bases and J lost 3, with 10 bases in between. CDR3 bases: TGTGCCAGCACCTACTCTAACTACGAGCAGTACTTC. Translated, it gives CASTYSNYEQYF.